One TCR beta chain is described in this entry. The antigen is unknown. This sample was taken from a study of somatic mutations in cytotoxic T cells in rheumatoid arthritis. Broader study findings: Between rheumatoid arthritis patients and age-matched healthy controls, CD8+ T-cell clonality showed no significant difference.

The assay was immunoSEQ multiplex PCR, and TCRdb's table has in-frame clones only and misses some. The sample records 15,000 to 20,000 clones, roughly 77% being singletons. Germline V gene sequence: CDR1 LGHNA, CDR2 YNFKEQ. The CDR3 has 14 amino acids. With 1 base removed from V and 6 bases from J, the gap between germline ends came to 10 bases. The sample comprised CD8+ T cells sorted from blood. The chain uses TRBV4-2 and TRBJ1-5; D unresolved. The source is an adult with rheumatoid arthritis. The CDR3 spells CASSQARSGQPQHF. Here the CDR3 DNA reads TGTGCCAGCAGCCAAGCGCGGTCCGGTCAGCCCCAGCATTTT.